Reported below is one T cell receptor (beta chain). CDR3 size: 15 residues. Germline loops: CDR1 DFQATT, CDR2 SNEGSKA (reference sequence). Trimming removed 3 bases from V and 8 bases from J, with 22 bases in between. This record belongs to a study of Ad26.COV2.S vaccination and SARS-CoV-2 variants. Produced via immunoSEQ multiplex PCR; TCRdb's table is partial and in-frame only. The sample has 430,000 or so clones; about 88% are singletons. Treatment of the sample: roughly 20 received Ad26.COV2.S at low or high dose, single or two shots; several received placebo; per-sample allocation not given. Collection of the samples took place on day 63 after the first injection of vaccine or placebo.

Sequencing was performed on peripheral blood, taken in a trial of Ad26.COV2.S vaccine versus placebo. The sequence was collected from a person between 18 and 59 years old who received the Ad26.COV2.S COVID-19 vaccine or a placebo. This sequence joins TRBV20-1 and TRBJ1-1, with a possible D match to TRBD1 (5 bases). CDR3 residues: CSASSSGGDGIEAFF. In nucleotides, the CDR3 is TGCAGTGCTAGTAGCTCGGGGGGGGACGGGATAGAAGCTTTCTTT.